A single sample gave rise to the 5 T cell receptor beta chains below, sequenced in a study of OX40 agonist ivuxolimab in advanced cancers. This table comes from immunoSEQ multiplex PCR, and its TCRdb copy is limited to in-frame clones, with some not included. The sample comprises approximately 68,000 clones, about 88% of which are singletons, and less than 0.9% rests with the top ten. The sequences come from CD4+ or CD8+ T cells sorted from blood, collected in a trial of the OX40 agonist ivuxolimab. These receptor sequences come from an adult with an advanced solid tumor such as melanoma, head and neck, liver or kidney cancer.

The rearrangement uses TRBV14 and TRBJ2-6; D unresolved. The CDR3 runs 16 residues. V was trimmed by 6 bases and J by 1 base, leaving 13 bases between them. CDR1 is SGHDN and CDR2 is FVKESK in the germline V gene. The CDR3 region is CASSPQIASGANVLTF. DNA for the CDR3: TGTGCCAGCAGTCCTCAGATAGCATCTGGGGCCAACGTCCTGACTTTC.

This clone was seen more than once but under ten times. This chain uses TRBV2 with TRBJ1-2; a weak D match, TRBD1 (5 bases). With 4 bases removed from V and 4 bases from J, the gap between germline ends came to 16 bases. This CDR3 comprises 15 residues. The germline gives CDR1 SNHLY, CDR2 FYNNEI. The DNA for the CDR3 is TGTGCCAGCAGTGGGGGTACCGGGACGGCCTATGGCTACACCTTC. Amino acids: CASSGGTGTAYGYTF.

The chain recombines TRBV5-1 with TRBJ2-7, with D possibly matching TRBD1 (6 bases). This CDR3 region has 13 residues. Germline CDR1 is SGHRS and CDR2 is YFSETQ. V was trimmed by 4 bases and J by 7 bases, leaving 15 bases between them. The CDR3 bases are TGCGCCAGCAGCCGGCAGGGGAAGGAAGAGCAGTACTTC. Encoded protein: CASSRQGKEEQYF.

The V call is TRBV18, the J call TRBJ2-7; D is unresolved. The CDR3 has 13 amino acids. Trimming removed 3 bases from V and 1 base from J, with 7 bases in between. Per the germline V gene, CDR1 is KGHSH and CDR2 is LQKENI. The DNA of the CDR3 is TGTGCCAGCTCACCGGGCGAGTCCTACGAGCAGTACTTC. This translates into CASSPGESYEQYF.

This chain joins TRBV11-2 and TRBJ2-1; D possibly corresponds to TRBD2 (7 bases). This CDR3 has 17 residues. Germline CDR1 and CDR2: SGHAT and FQNNGV. V lost 2 bases and J 7 bases, leaving 21 bases between the germline ends. This CDR3 reads CASSLSAVGGATNEQFF. DNA of the CDR3: TGTGCCAGCAGCTTATCGGCGGTGGGGGGGGCTACAAATGAGCAGTTCTTC.